This passage covers 9 T cell receptor beta chains from one sample sequenced in a study of shared clonotypes between healthy human individuals. Only in-frame clones appear in the TCRdb table, and some are missing; sequencing was by immunoSEQ multiplex PCR. The sample includes a few million clones, approximately 94% of them seen just once. Sequenced sample: naive CD4+ T cells sorted from blood. Subset in this sample: CD45RA+ positively selected. Receptor source: a man younger than 30 in good health.

J is TRBJ1-6 and V is TRBV2; D gene uncertain. Trimming pared 8 bases from V and 10 bases from J, leaving 18 bases between. Germline V gene sequence: CDR1 SNHLY, CDR2 FYNNEI. The CDR3 extends over 14 amino acids. The DNA for the CDR3 is TGTGCCAGCTCCCCTCTCCTGCAATTCTCACCCCTCCACTTT. It yields the protein CASSPLLQFSPLHF.

The chain uses TRBV19 and TRBJ1-1; D is unclear. The CDR3 contains 13 residues. Looked up from germline, CDR1 is LNHDA and CDR2 is SQIVND (reference sequence). Trimming cost V 4 bases and J 11 bases, with 17 bases left between them. This chain's CDR3 is CASSTPGPLRAFF. DNA for the CDR3: TGTGCCAGTAGTACCCCCGGGCCCCTGCGGGCTTTCTTT.

V is TRBV6-1 and J is TRBJ1-3; TRBD1 agrees at 7 bases. Trimming cost V 7 bases and J 5 bases; bases outside gene matches: 8. The germline V gene has CDR1 MNHNS and CDR2 SASEGT. The CDR3 runs to 14 residues. This CDR3 reads CASTETGRRNTIYF. CDR3 nucleotides: TGTGCCAGCACTGAGACAGGGCGGAGAAACACCATATATTTT.

The chain uses TRBV6-5 and TRBJ2-1; TRBD2 is a possible D gene (7 bases). V was pared by 7 bases and J by 7 bases, with 20 bases between. Germline CDR1 and CDR2: MNHEY and SVGAGI. The CDR3 is 15 amino acids. Here the CDR3 reads CASTLTVGGHNEQFF. In nucleotides, the CDR3 is TGTGCCAGCACCCTGACAGTCGGGGGGCATAATGAGCAGTTCTTC.

The genes are TRBV6-5 and TRBJ2-3, with 7 bases lining up with TRBD2. J lost 1 base, V lost 7 bases, and 5 bases had no gene match. The germline V gene encodes CDR1 MNHEY and CDR2 SVGAGI. This CDR3 has 14 amino acids. CDR3 in DNA: TGTGCCAGCAAGGAGGCGGGAGGCACAGATACGCAGTATTTT. The encoded protein is CASKEAGGTDTQYF.

The CDR3 loop is CASSPTPQGQFYEQYF. Here the CDR3 DNA reads TGTGCCAGCAGCCCAACCCCACAGGGACAGTTCTACGAGCAGTACTTC. The chain uses TRBV27 and TRBJ2-7; 7 bases match TRBD1. Trimming at V came to 6 bases and at J to 3 bases, leaving 14 bases not matched to a gene. Germline lookup yields CDR1 MNHEY and CDR2 SMNVEV (reference sequence). There are 16 residues in the CDR3.

V gene TRBV6-1 combines with J gene TRBJ2-1; the match to TRBD1 covers 7 bases. Germline V gene sequence: CDR1 MNHNS, CDR2 SASEGT. This CDR3 region has 14 residues. The V and J ends lost 5 bases and 4 bases, in that order; junction bases with no gene match: 5. CDR3 nucleotide sequence: TGTGCCAGCAGTTCTCCGGGACAGTACAATGAGCAGTTCTTC. Protein product: CASSSPGQYNEQFF.

The chain employs TRBV10-1 and TRBJ2-7; possibly TRBD1 or TRBD2 for D (5 bases each). Trimming left V 5 bases short and J 2 bases short, with 10 bases between. Germline CDR1 reads WNHNN; CDR2 reads SYGVQD (reference sequence). This CDR3 region has 13 residues. The CDR3 loop is CASSRDGTYEQYF. In DNA form, the CDR3 reads TGCGCCAGCAGTAGGGACGGAACCTACGAGCAGTACTTC.

The chain uses TRBV28 and TRBJ1-5; D gene uncertain. V lost 2 bases and J 5 bases, leaving 19 bases between the germline ends. The CDR3 sequence is 17 residues long. CDR1 and CDR2 from the germline V gene are MDHEN and SYDVKM. The CDR3 is CASSLIIKGYLDQPQHF. The DNA for the CDR3 is TGTGCCAGCAGTTTAATTATAAAGGGTTATTTGGATCAGCCCCAGCATTTT.